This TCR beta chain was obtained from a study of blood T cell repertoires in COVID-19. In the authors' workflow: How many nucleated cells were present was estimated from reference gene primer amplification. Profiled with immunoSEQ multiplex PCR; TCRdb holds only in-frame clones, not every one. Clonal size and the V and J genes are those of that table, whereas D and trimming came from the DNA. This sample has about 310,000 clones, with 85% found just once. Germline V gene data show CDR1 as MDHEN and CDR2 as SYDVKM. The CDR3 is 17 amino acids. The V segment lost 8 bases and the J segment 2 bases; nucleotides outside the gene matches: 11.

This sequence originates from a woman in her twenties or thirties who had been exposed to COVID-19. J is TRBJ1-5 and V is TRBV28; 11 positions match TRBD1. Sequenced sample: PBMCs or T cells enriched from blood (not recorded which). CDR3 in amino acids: CASSSGTGGWGNQPQHF. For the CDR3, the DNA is TGTGCCAGCTCGTCCGGGACAGGGGGATGGGGCAATCAGCCCCAGCATTTT.